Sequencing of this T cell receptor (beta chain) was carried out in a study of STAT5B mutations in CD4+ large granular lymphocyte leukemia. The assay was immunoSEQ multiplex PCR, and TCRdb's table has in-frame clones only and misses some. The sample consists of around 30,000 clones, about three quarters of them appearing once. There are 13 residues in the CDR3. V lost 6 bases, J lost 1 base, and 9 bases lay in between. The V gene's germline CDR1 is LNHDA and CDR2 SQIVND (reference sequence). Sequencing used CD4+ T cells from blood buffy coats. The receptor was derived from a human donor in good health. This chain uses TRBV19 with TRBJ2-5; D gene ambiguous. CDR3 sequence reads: CASSATLQETQYF. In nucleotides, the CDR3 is TGTGCCAGTAGCGCGACCCTCCAAGAGACCCAGTACTTC. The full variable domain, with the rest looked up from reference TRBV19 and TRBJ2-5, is DGGITQSPKYLFRKEGQNVTLSCEQNLNHDAMYWYRQDPGQGLRLIYYSQIVNDFQKGDIAEGYSVSREKKESFPLTVTSAQKNPTAFYLCASSATLQETQYFGPGTRLLVL.